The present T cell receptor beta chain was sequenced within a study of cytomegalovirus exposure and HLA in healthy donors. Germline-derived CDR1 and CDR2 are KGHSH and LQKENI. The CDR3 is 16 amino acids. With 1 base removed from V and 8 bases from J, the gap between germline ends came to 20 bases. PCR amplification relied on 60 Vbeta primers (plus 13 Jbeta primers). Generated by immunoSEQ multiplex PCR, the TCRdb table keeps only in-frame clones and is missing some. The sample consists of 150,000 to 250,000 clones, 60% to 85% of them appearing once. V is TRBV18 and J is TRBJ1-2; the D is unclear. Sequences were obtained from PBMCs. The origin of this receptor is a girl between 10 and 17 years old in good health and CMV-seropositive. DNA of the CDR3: TGTGCCAGCTCACCACTACTCGACAAAAAACCGGAAGGCTACACCTTC. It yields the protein CASSPLLDKKPEGYTF.